This T cell receptor beta chain was recorded in a study of T cells after posttransplantation cyclophosphamide. The study, taken as a whole, reports: Later post-transplant blood repertoires were often dominated by donor CD8+ memory clones. Blood and skin or GI T cell repertoires showed limited TRB overlap. TRB clonality was highly associated with recipient CMV seropositivity and reactivation.

Profiled with immunoSEQ multiplex PCR; TCRdb holds only in-frame clones, not every one. Here the sample spans about 36,000 clones, more than 70% being singletons. CDR1 KGHSH and CDR2 LQKENI come from the germline V gene. CDR3 length: 19 residues. Trimming removed 1 base from V and 0 bases from J; junction bases left unmatched: 7. Busulfan-fludarabine conditioning, marrow transplant, and cyclophosphamide on days +3 and +4 were administered. As for this clone: Its target is not known.

This clonotype was sampled from a female patient between 40 and 50 years old who received an allogeneic stem cell transplant from a related donor, was CMV-positive, and had no GVHD. The graft donor may account for some of the T cells. The chain joins TRBV18 to TRBJ2-6; 9 bases match TRBD2. The material was CD4+ T cells sorted from blood, obtained 1903 days after a stem cell transplant with posttransplant cyclophosphamide. Here the CDR3 reads CASSPRVAGAYSGANVLTF. DNA for the CDR3: TGTGCCAGCTCACCACGGGTAGCGGGGGCCTACTCTGGGGCCAACGTCCTGACTTTC.